This T cell receptor (beta chain) stems from a study of blood T cell repertoires in COVID-19. The wider study: T cells, B-cell-depleted T cells, or PBMCs provided the cDNA or gDNA that served as material.

All enrollees were about 18 to 89 years old and from approximately 25 US areas. Donors were grouped by their self-reported clinical history. TCRdb's table, derived via immunoSEQ multiplex PCR, lists solely in-frame clones and lacks some. Among under 250,000 clones listed, approximately 89% were seen once. The CDR3 has 13 residues. From germline, CDR1 is SGHNT and CDR2 YENEEA. Trimming left V 4 bases short and J 6 bases short, with 12 bases between. Source material: PBMCs or T cells enriched from blood (not recorded which). This clonotype was obtained from a woman between 40 and 50 years old who had been exposed to COVID-19. V gene TRBV11-3 combines with J gene TRBJ1-1; TRBD1 is a possible D gene (5 bases). This chain's CDR3 is CASSSTEFAEAFF. DNA for the CDR3: TGTGCCAGCAGCTCGACAGAATTTGCTGAAGCTTTCTTT.